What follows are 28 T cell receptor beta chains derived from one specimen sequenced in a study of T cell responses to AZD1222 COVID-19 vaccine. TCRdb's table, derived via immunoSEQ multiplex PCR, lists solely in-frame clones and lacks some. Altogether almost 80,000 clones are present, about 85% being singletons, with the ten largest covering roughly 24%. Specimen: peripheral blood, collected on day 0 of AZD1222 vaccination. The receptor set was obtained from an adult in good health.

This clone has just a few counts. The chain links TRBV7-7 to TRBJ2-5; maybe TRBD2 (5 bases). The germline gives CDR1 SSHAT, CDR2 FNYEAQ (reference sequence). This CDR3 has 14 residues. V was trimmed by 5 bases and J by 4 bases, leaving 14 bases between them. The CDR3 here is CASSPLGVGETQYF. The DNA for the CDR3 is TGTGCCAGCAGCCCCCTCGGGGTAGGAGAGACCCAGTACTTC. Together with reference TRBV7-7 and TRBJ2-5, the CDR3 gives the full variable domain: GAGVSQSPRYKVTKRGQDVTLRCDPISSHATLYWYQQALGQGPEFLTYFNYEAQPDKSGLPSDRFSAERPEGSISTLTIQRTEQRDSAMYRCASSPLGVGETQYFGPGTRLLVL.

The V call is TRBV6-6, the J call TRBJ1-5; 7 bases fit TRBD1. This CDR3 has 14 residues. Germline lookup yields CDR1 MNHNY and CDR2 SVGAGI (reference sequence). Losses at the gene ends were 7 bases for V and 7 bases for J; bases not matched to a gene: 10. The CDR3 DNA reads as TGTGCCAGCATTTCCCATACAGGGGACCAGCCCCAGCATTTT. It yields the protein CASISHTGDQPQHF.

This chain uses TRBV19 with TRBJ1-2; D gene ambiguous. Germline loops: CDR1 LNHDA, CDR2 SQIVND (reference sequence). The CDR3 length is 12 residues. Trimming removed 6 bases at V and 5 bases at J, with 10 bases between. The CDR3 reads CASRDRAYGYTF. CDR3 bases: TGTGCCAGTAGGGACCGAGCGTATGGCTACACCTTC. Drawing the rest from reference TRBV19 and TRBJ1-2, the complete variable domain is DGGITQSPKYLFRKEGQNVTLSCEQNLNHDAMYWYRQDPGQGLRLIYYSQIVNDFQKGDIAEGYSVSREKKESFPLTVTSAQKNPTAFYLCASRDRAYGYTFGSGTRLTVV.

CDR3 residues: CSVEVRQMNTEAFF. The CDR3, as DNA: TGCAGCGTTGAGGTGAGACAGATGAACACTGAAGCTTTCTTT. The chain is built from TRBV29-1 and TRBJ1-1, with a possible D match to TRBD1 (5 bases). The CDR3 has 14 amino acids. Germline-derived CDR1 and CDR2 are SQVTM and ANQGSEA. With 3 bases removed from V and 0 bases from J, the gap between germline ends came to 11 bases.

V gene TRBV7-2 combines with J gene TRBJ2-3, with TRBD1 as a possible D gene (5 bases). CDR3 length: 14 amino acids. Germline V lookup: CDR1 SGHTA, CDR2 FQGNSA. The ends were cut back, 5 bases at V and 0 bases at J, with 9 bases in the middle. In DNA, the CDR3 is TGTGCCAGCAGCCTAGGGGCTAGCACAGATACGCAGTATTTT. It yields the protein CASSLGASTDTQYF.

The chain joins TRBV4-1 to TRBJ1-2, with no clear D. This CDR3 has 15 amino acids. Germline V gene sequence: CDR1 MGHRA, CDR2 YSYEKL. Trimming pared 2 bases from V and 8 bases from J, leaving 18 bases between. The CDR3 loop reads CASSQNVEGSRGYTF. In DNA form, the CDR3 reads TGCGCCAGCAGCCAAAATGTGGAGGGAAGTAGAGGCTACACCTTC.

CDR3 loop: CASGGLAGDTQYF. CDR3 coding DNA: TGTGCCAGCGGGGGACTAGCGGGAGATACGCAGTATTTT. The genes are TRBV7-2 and TRBJ2-3, with TRBD2 matching 12 bases. The CDR3 has 13 residues. With V trimmed by 8 bases and J by 5 bases, 2 bases remained unmatched. Germline CDR1 is SGHTA and CDR2 is FQGNSA.

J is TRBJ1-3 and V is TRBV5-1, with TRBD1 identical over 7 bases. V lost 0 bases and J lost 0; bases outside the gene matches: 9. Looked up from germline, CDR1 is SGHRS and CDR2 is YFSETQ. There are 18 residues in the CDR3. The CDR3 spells CASSLGGTDPNSGNTIYF. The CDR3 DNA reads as TGCGCCAGCAGCTTGGGTGGGACAGACCCGAACTCTGGAAACACCATATATTTT.

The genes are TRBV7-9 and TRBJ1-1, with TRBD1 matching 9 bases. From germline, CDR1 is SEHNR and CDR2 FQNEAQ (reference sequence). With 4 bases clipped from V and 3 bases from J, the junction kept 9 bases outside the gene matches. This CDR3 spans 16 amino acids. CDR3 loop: CASSSSPGQGDTEAFF. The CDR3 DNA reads TGTGCCAGCAGCTCCAGTCCGGGACAGGGAGACACTGAAGCTTTCTTT. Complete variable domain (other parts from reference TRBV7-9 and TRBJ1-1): DTGVSQNPRHKITKRGQNVTFRCDPISEHNRLYWYRQTLGQGPEFLTYFQNEAQLEKSRLLSDRFSAERPKGSFSTLEIQRTEQGDSAMYLCASSSSPGQGDTEAFFGQGTRLTVV.

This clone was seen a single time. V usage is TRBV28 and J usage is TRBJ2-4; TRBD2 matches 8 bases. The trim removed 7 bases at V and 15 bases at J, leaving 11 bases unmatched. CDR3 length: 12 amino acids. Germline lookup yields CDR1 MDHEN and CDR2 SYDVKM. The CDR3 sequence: CASTGAGARWYF. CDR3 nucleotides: TGTGCCAGCACCGGAGCGGGGGCGCGGTGGTACTTC. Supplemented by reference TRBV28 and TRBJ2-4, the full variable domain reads DVKVTQSSRYLVKRTGEKVFLECVQDMDHENMFWYRQDPGLGLRLIYFSYDVKMKEKGDIPEGYSVSREKKERFSLILESASTNQTSMYLCASTGAGARWYFGAGTRLSVL.

The CDR3 nucleotides are TGTGCCAGTACGGGACAGCAAGATCAGCCCCAGCATTTT. It is translated as CASTGQQDQPQHF. The chain uses TRBV19 and TRBJ1-5, with 7 nucleotides matching TRBD1. This CDR3 contains 13 residues. CDR1 is LNHDA, CDR2 SQIVND, per germline (reference sequence). The junction had 5 bases not matched to a gene; V was cut back by 7 bases and J by 5 bases.

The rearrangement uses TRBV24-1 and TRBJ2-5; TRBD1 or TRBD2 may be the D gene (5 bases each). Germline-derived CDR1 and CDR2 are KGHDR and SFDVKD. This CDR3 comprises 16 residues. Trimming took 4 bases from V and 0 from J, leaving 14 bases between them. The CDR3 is CATSEPGTAYQETQYF. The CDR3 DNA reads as TGTGCCACCAGTGAACCCGGGACGGCGTACCAAGAGACCCAGTACTTC.

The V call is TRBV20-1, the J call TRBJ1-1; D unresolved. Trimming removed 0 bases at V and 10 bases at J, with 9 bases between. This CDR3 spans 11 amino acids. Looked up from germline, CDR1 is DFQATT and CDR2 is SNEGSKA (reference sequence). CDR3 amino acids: CSARDAWGAFF. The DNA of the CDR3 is TGCAGTGCTAGAGATGCGTGGGGAGCTTTCTTT.

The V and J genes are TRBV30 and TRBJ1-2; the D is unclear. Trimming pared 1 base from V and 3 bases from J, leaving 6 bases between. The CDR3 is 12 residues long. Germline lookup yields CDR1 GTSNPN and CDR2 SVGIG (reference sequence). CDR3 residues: CAWSDGDYGYTF. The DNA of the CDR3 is TGTGCCTGGAGTGACGGAGACTATGGCTACACCTTC.

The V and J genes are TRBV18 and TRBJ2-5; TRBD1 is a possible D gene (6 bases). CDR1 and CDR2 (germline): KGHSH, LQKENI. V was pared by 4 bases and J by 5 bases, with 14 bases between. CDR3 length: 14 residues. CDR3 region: CASSLGGLGETQYF. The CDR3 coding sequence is TGTGCCAGCTCACTAGGGGGTCTCGGGGAGACCCAGTACTTC.

DNA for the CDR3: TGTGCCAGCAGTTATGAGCTTTGGGGTGGTGGAGGGGAGCAGTACTTC. Encoded protein: CASSYELWGGGGEQYF. The chain carries TRBV6-5 and TRBJ2-7; weak D call: TRBD2 (6 bases). V was shortened by 3 bases and J by 7 bases, with 22 bases between the two germline ends. Germline CDR1 reads MNHEY; CDR2 reads SVGAGI. The CDR3 is 16 amino acids.

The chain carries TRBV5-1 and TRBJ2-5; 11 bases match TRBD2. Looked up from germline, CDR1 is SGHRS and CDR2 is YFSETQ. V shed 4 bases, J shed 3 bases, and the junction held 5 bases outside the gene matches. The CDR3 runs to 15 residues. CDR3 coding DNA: TGCGCCAGCAGCGGAGGGACTAGCGGCAAAGAGACCCAGTACTTC. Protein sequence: CASSGGTSGKETQYF.

CDR3: CASSLVGGLETQYF. In nucleotides, the CDR3 is TGTGCCAGCAGCTTAGTGGGGGGCTTAGAGACCCAGTACTTC. V is TRBV7-3 and J is TRBJ2-5; D possibly uses TRBD1 or TRBD2 (6 bases each). Germline V lookup: CDR1 SGHTA, CDR2 FQGTGA. The length of the CDR3 is 14 residues. With 2 bases removed from V and 4 bases from J, the gap between germline ends came to 11 bases.

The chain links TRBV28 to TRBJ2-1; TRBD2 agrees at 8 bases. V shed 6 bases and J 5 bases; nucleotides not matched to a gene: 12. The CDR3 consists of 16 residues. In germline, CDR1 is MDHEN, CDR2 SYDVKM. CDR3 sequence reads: CASSPGEASGHNEQFF. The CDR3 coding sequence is TGTGCCAGCAGCCCCGGGGAGGCTAGCGGGCACAATGAGCAGTTCTTC.

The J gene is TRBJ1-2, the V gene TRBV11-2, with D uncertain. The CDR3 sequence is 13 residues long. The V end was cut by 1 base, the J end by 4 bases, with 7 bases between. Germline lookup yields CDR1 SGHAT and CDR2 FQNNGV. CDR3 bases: TGTGCCAGCAGCTTAGCAGTAACCTATGGCTACACCTTC. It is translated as CASSLAVTYGYTF.

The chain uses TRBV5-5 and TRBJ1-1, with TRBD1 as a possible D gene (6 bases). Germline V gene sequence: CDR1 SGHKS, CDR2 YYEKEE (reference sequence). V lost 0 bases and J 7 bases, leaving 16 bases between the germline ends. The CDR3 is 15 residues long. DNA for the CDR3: TGTGCCAGCAGCTTGGAAGAGAACAGGGAGAGTGAAGCTTTCTTT. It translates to CASSLEENRESEAFF.

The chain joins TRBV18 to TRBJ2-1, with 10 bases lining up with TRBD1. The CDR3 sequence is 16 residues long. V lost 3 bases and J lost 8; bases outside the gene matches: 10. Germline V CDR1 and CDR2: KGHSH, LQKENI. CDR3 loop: CASSPTDRGITDEQFF. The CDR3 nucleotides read TGTGCCAGCTCACCTACGGACAGGGGGATTACGGATGAGCAGTTCTTC.

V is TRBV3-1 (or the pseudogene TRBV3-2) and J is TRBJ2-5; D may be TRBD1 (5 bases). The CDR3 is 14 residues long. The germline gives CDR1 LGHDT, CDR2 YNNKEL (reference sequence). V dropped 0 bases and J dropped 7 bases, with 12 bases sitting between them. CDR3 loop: CASSQDQGYGTQYF. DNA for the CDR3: TGTGCCAGCAGCCAAGATCAGGGTTACGGGACCCAGTACTTC.

The CDR3 loop is CASSQEEGQGSSPLHF. In DNA form, the CDR3 reads TGTGCCAGCAGCCAAGAGGAGGGACAGGGATCTTCACCCCTCCACTTT. The chain joins TRBV14 to TRBJ1-6; 9 nucleotides match TRBD1. CDR3 size: 16 residues. Losses at the gene ends were 0 bases for V and 9 bases for J; bases not matched to a gene: 6. In germline, CDR1 is SGHDN, CDR2 FVKESK. The variable domain in full, completed from reference TRBV14 and TRBJ1-6, reads EAGVTQFPSHSVIEKGQTVTLRCDPISGHDNLYWYRRVMGKEIKFLLHFVKESKQDESGMPNNRFLAERTGGTYSTLKVQPAELEDSGVYFCASSQEEGQGSSPLHFGNGTRLTVT.

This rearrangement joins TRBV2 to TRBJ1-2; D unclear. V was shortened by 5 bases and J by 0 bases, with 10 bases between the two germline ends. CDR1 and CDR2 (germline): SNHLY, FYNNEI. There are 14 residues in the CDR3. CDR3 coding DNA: TGTGCCAGCAGTCCAAGGTTGGCTAACTATGGCTACACCTTC. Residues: CASSPRLANYGYTF.

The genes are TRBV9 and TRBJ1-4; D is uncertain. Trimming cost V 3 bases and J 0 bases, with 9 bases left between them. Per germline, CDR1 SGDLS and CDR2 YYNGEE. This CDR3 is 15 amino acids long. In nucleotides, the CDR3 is TGTGCCAGCAGCGCGGAGGGAGCAACTAATGAAAAACTGTTTTTT. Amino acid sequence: CASSAEGATNEKLFF.

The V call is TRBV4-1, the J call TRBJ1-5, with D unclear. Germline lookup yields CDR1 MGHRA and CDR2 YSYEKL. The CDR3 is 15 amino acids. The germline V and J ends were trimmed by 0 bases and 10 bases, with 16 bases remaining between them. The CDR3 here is CASSQDEETQDPQHF. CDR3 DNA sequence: TGCGCCAGCAGCCAAGATGAGGAGACGCAGGACCCCCAGCATTTT.

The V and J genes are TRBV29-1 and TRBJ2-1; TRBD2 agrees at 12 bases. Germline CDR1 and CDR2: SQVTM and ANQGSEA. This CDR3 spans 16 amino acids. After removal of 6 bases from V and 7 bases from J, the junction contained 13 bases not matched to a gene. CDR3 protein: CSVVRGWTSGTNEQFF. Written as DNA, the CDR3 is TGCAGCGTCGTAAGGGGGTGGACTAGCGGGACGAATGAGCAGTTCTTC.